This TCR beta chain comes out of a study of graft-versus-host responses after intestinal transplantation. Across the study: Recipients received multivisceral, liver-intestinal, or isolated intestinal transplants. Every recipient had anti-thymocyte globulin induction and two to three years of tacrolimus plus steroids.

V gave up 4 bases and J gave up 1 base; unmatched junction bases: 4. The germline V gene encodes CDR1 SGHTA and CDR2 FQGNSA. This CDR3 is 14 amino acids long. Sequencing was performed with immunoSEQ multiplex PCR; in TCRdb, only in-frame clones are kept and a portion is missing. The data show roughly 99,000 clones, around 88% seen once. This clone was counted once. The chain is built from TRBV7-2 and TRBJ2-7, with 7 bases lining up with TRBD1. The sample in question was PBMCs, obtained 255 days after intestinal transplant. The clonotype was recovered from a human patient who received an intestinal transplant, so some T cells may come from the graft donor. CDR3 in amino acids: CASSSWDRSYEQYV. The CDR3 bases are TGTGCCAGCAGCTCCTGGGACAGATCCTACGAGCAGTACGTC.